Reported below is one TCR beta chain. Its target is unknown. This sample stems from a study of Tregs in tolerant kidney transplant recipients. General observations from the study: Expanding Tregs on activated donor B cells appeared to best identify donor-specific TCRbeta clones.

The CDR3 is 12 amino acids. V lost 1 base, J lost 11 bases, and 11 bases lay in between. Germline assignment: CDR1 LNHDA and CDR2 SQIVND (reference sequence). Using immunoSEQ multiplex PCR, the repertoire was profiled, and TCRdb retains in-frame clones only, with some absent. The sample lists approximately 66,000 clones, approximately 83% seen once, with under 2.5% in the top ten. This rearrangement joins TRBV19 to TRBJ1-1; D is possibly TRBD1 (6 bases). The sequence derives from a human donor who received a combined kidney and bone marrow transplant. Source: Tregs from blood, taken before the transplant. CDR3 amino acids: CASSIGGGAAFF. CDR3 nucleotide sequence: TGTGCCAGTAGTATAGGAGGGGGGGCGGCTTTCTTT. Full variable domain (rest looked up from reference TRBV19 and TRBJ1-1): DGGITQSPKYLFRKEGQNVTLSCEQNLNHDAMYWYRQDPGQGLRLIYYSQIVNDFQKGDIAEGYSVSREKKESFPLTVTSAQKNPTAFYLCASSIGGGAAFFGQGTRLTVV.